What follows are 32 T cell receptor beta chains derived from one specimen sequenced in a study of blood T cell repertoires in COVID-19. The method was immunoSEQ multiplex PCR; TCRdb's version includes in-frame clones alone and lacks a portion of them. This table has about 230,000 clones, around 83% appearing once. Material: peripheral blood. These receptors were collected from a woman aged 40 to 50 who had recovered from COVID-19.

The gene calls are TRBV10-3 and TRBJ2-2, with D perhaps matching TRBD2 (5 bases). V shed 10 bases and J shed 1 base, with 16 bases lying between them. The V gene's germline CDR1 is ENHRY and CDR2 SYGVKD. This CDR3 has 15 amino acids. CDR3 DNA sequence: TGTGCCACCGCCGGGGTGCCGGGGAACACCGGGGAGCTGTTTTTT. Its translation is CATAGVPGNTGELFF.

J is TRBJ1-2 and V is TRBV9; TRBD1 matches 10 bases. V gave up 3 bases and J gave up 4 bases; unmatched junction bases: 9. The CDR3 loop spans 16 amino acids. From germline, CDR1 is SGDLS and CDR2 YYNGEE. The CDR3 loop is CASSADDRGLGYGYTF. The CDR3 DNA sequence: TGTGCCAGCAGCGCAGACGACAGGGGGCTAGGCTATGGCTACACCTTC.

The CDR3 spells CASSAKDTSTDTQYF. The DNA for the CDR3 is TGTGCCAGCAGCGCAAAAGATACTAGCACAGATACGCAGTATTTT. The chain carries TRBV7-9 and TRBJ2-3; D is uncertain. This CDR3 region has 15 residues. V lost 5 bases and J lost 0, with 12 bases in between. The germline V gene has CDR1 SEHNR and CDR2 FQNEAQ (reference sequence).

The chain is built from TRBV11-2 and TRBJ2-7; 9 bases are shared with TRBD1. V was pared by 1 base and J by 3 bases, with 1 base of the junction left unmatched. Germline V gene lookup returns CDR1 SGHAT and CDR2 FQNNGV. The CDR3 runs 14 residues. For the CDR3, the DNA is TGTGCCAGCAGCTTAGGGACAGGGGTCTACGAGCAGTACTTC. This encodes CASSLGTGVYEQYF.

Comments on this clone: The sample contains more than one DNA sequence encoding this CDR3. This rearrangement joins TRBV5-1 to TRBJ1-4; D unclear. Trimming removed 0 bases from V and 0 bases from J, with 6 bases in between. The CDR3 covers 15 residues. The germline V gene encodes CDR1 SGHRS and CDR2 YFSETQ. CDR3 in DNA: TGCGCCAGCAGCTTGGCCGGGGCAACTAATGAAAAACTGTTTTTT. As protein: CASSLAGATNEKLFF.

The genes are TRBV9 and TRBJ1-1; D is uncertain. V was trimmed by 0 bases and J by 0 bases, leaving 9 bases between them. CDR1 is SGDLS and CDR2 is YYNGEE in the germline V gene. The CDR3 sequence is 15 residues long. The CDR3 DNA is TGTGCCAGCAGCGTAGTCGCTGGCCTGAACACTGAAGCTTTCTTT. Its protein product is CASSVVAGLNTEAFF.

This rearrangement joins TRBV28 to TRBJ2-5; D gene uncertain. CDR1 is MDHEN and CDR2 is SYDVKM in the germline V gene. The V and J ends lost 4 bases and 2 bases respectively, with 14 bases between them. This CDR3 spans 15 amino acids. This CDR3 is CASSSPSELQETQYF. CDR3 DNA sequence: TGTGCCAGCAGTTCCCCCAGCGAACTACAAGAGACCCAGTACTTC.

The chain is built from TRBV14 and TRBJ1-1; 9 bases map to TRBD1. The CDR3 totals 14 residues. Germline V gene lookup returns CDR1 SGHDN and CDR2 FVKESK. V shed 4 bases and J 4 bases; nucleotides not matched to a gene: 4. CDR3 bases: TGTGCCAGCAGCCTGACAGGGGGACCCACTGAAGCTTTCTTT. This translates into CASSLTGGPTEAFF.

A note on this clone: The germline gene is not matched at one end of the junction; a read error may be the cause. The chain joins TRBV7-7 to TRBJ1-2; 7 bases are a match to TRBD1. Germline V lookup: CDR1 SSHAT, CDR2 FNYEAQ (reference sequence). This CDR3 is built from 14 residues. CDR3 loop: CASSAITGEDGYTF. For the CDR3, the DNA is TGTGCTAGCAGCGCAATTACAGGGGAAGATGGCTACACCTTC.

This clone showed up many times. CDR3 coding DNA: TGCGCCAGCAGCGAAGGACAGGGGAACTATGGCTACACCTTC. As protein: CASSEGQGNYGYTF. The gene calls are TRBV5-1 and TRBJ1-2, with TRBD1 identical over 9 bases. Looked up from germline, CDR1 is SGHRS and CDR2 is YFSETQ. The CDR3 has 14 amino acids. V shed 4 bases and J 2 bases; nucleotides not matched to a gene: 3.

This chain uses TRBV7-2 with TRBJ2-3; D is ambiguous. The CDR3 consists of 14 residues. Germline CDR1 SGHTA, CDR2 FQGNSA. Trimming cost V 7 bases and J 3 bases, with 14 bases left between them. The CDR3: CASTVTIVTDTQYF. Written as DNA, the CDR3 is TGTGCCAGCACCGTCACAATTGTTACAGATACGCAGTATTTT.

This rearrangement joins TRBV4-1 to TRBJ1-2, with TRBD1 identical over 9 bases. Germline V gives CDR1 MGHRA, CDR2 YSYEKL. J gave up 4 bases and V 3 bases, and 9 bases lay outside the gene matches. The CDR3 has 16 amino acids. CDR3 in DNA: TGCGCCAGCAGCCAGACCCGGGACAGGGACCGCTATGGCTACACCTTC. This encodes CASSQTRDRDRYGYTF.

The chain has TRBV7-2 and TRBJ1-2, with D unclear. Germline CDR1 SGHTA, CDR2 FQGNSA. Trimming shortened V by 1 base and J by 7 bases, and 13 bases separated the two germline ends. This CDR3 spans 14 amino acids. The CDR3 is CASSLVQISGGYTF. CDR3 in DNA: TGTGCCAGCAGCTTAGTTCAGATTTCAGGTGGCTACACCTTC.

The CDR3 reads CASSSLLGIQETQYF. For the CDR3, the DNA is TGTGCCAGCAGTTCCCTCCTAGGAATCCAAGAGACCCAGTACTTC. The chain carries TRBV27 and TRBJ2-5; D gene unclear. V was shortened by 4 bases and J by 1 base, with 13 bases between the two germline ends. This CDR3 has 15 amino acids. Germline V gene lookup returns CDR1 MNHEY and CDR2 SMNVEV (reference sequence).

The chain links TRBV20-1 to TRBJ2-7; D perhaps matches TRBD1 (5 bases). Between the trimmed V and J ends, which lost 3 bases and 13 bases, there was a span of 13 bases. The CDR3 sequence is 10 residues long. Germline assignment: CDR1 DFQATT and CDR2 SNEGSKA (reference sequence). Here the CDR3 DNA reads TGCAGTGCTAGTAGTGGGGCGAAATACTTC. Translated, it gives CSASSGAKYF.

The chain links TRBV5-5 to TRBJ1-1; D is uncertain. CDR1 SGHKS and CDR2 YYEKEE come from the germline V gene (reference sequence). The length of the CDR3 is 14 residues. V lost 7 bases, J lost 1 base, and 14 bases lay in between. CDR3 nucleotide sequence: TGTGCCAGCCTTCCAGGACTCTCGAACACTGAAGCTTTCTTT. It codes for CASLPGLSNTEAFF.

The CDR3 nucleotides are TGTGCCTGGAGTGAACTAGCGGAGTACACAGATACGCAGTATTTT. Its translation: CAWSELAEYTDTQYF. This rearrangement joins TRBV30 to TRBJ2-3; TRBD2 aligns across 8 bases. The CDR3 spans 15 residues. V was pared by 1 base and J by 2 bases, with 5 bases of the junction left unmatched. The germline V gene has CDR1 GTSNPN and CDR2 SVGIG (reference sequence).

The chain uses TRBV6-6 and TRBJ1-2, with TRBD1 matching 8 bases. Looked up from germline, CDR1 is MNHNY and CDR2 is SVGAGI (reference sequence). This CDR3 comprises 16 residues. V dropped 6 bases and J dropped 3; count of bases not matched to a gene: 12. The CDR3 bases are TGTGCCAGCAGCCTGACAGGACAGGGCGAAGACTATGGCTACACCTTC. It translates to CASSLTGQGEDYGYTF.

This chain links TRBV10-1 with TRBJ2-7; the D gene is possibly TRBD1 (6 bases). With 6 bases removed from V and 6 bases from J, the gap between germline ends came to 15 bases. CDR1 and CDR2 from the germline V gene are WNHNN and SYGVQD (reference sequence). This CDR3 is 13 amino acids long. The CDR3 DNA sequence: TGCGCCAGCAGCAACTCCGGGACAAGCGAGCAGTACTTC. As protein: CASSNSGTSEQYF.

The chain employs TRBV28 and TRBJ1-5, with TRBD1 matching 9 bases. The junction had 9 bases not matched to a gene; V was cut back by 5 bases and J by 4 bases. The CDR3 extends over 16 amino acids. Germline-derived CDR1 and CDR2 are MDHEN and SYDVKM. CDR3 region: CASSHTGTGTNQPQHF. CDR3 DNA sequence: TGTGCCAGCAGTCATACCGGGACAGGGACTAATCAGCCCCAGCATTTT.

The gene calls are TRBV5-1 and TRBJ2-7; TRBD1 aligns across 7 bases. Germline V gene sequence: CDR1 SGHRS, CDR2 YFSETQ. V trimming: 4 bases; J trimming: 6 bases; junction bases outside the gene matches: 10. This CDR3 is 14 amino acids long. The CDR3 sequence is CASSLGDRLSEQYF. The CDR3 DNA is TGCGCCAGCAGCCTCGGGGACAGACTCTCCGAGCAGTACTTC. Full variable domain (outside the CDR3, taken from reference TRBV5-1 and TRBJ2-7): KAGVTQTPRYLIKTRGQQVTLSCSPISGHRSVSWYQQTPGQGLQFLFEYFSETQRNKGNFPGRFSGRQFSNSRSEMNVSTLELGDSALYLCASSLGDRLSEQYFGPGTRLTVT.

The genes are TRBV7-9 and TRBJ2-2, with D tentatively TRBD2 (5 bases). Between the trimmed V and J ends, which lost 1 base and 7 bases, there was a span of 16 bases. The germline V gene encodes CDR1 SEHNR and CDR2 FQNEAQ (reference sequence). The CDR3 sequence is 16 residues long. CDR3 nucleotide sequence: TGTGCCAGCAGCTTAGAGGTTCTGACCACTAGCGGGGAGCTGTTTTTT. It encodes CASSLEVLTTSGELFF.

The rearrangement joins TRBV10-1 to TRBJ2-1; TRBD2 matches at 15 bases. The CDR3 has 18 residues. V shed 6 bases, J shed 0 bases, and the junction held 6 bases outside the gene matches. Germline CDR1 and CDR2: WNHNN and SYGVQD (reference sequence). CDR3 residues: CASRTGTSGGSSYNEQFF. The CDR3 bases are TGCGCCAGCAGAACCGGGACTAGCGGGGGGTCCTCCTACAATGAGCAGTTCTTC.

The chain uses TRBV24-1 and TRBJ2-4, with 8 bases matching TRBD1. CDR1 and CDR2 (germline): KGHDR, SFDVKD. Trimming at V came to 3 bases and at J to 6 bases, leaving 6 bases not matched to a gene. This CDR3 region has 15 residues. The CDR3 nucleotides read TGTGCCACCAGTGATCCCCGAGACAGGGGAAACATTCAGTACTTC. It encodes CATSDPRDRGNIQYF.

The chain has TRBV5-1 and TRBJ2-1; 11 nucleotides line up with TRBD2. J gave up 6 bases and V 0 bases, and 5 bases lay outside the gene matches. Germline CDR1 SGHRS, CDR2 YFSETQ. The CDR3 runs to 16 residues. CDR3 nucleotide sequence: TGCGCCAGCAGCTTGGGGAATAGCGGGGGGGCCAATGAGCAGTTCTTC. Translated: CASSLGNSGGANEQFF.

This sequence joins TRBV21-1 and TRBJ2-3; the D call TRBD2 from the table was never checked on the DNA. TRBV21-1 is classified as a pseudogene. The CDR3 length is 15 residues. In DNA, the CDR3 is TGTGCCAGGTCCCTCAGCGGTGAAAGCACAGATACGCAGTATTTT. Translation: CARSLSGESTDTQYF.

The rearrangement uses TRBV7-9 and TRBJ2-1; D gene uncertain. The CDR3 length is 15 residues. CDR1 SEHNR and CDR2 FQNEAQ come from the germline V gene (reference sequence). Trimming took 5 bases from V and 0 from J, leaving 11 bases between them. This CDR3 is CASSTDTSSYNEQFF. CDR3 nucleotides: TGTGCCAGCAGCACCGATACCAGCTCCTACAATGAGCAGTTCTTC. The full variable domain, in which reference TRBV7-9 and TRBJ2-1 provide the parts outside the CDR3, is DTGVSQNPRHKITKRGQNVTFRCDPISEHNRLYWYRQTLGQGPEFLTYFQNEAQLEKSRLLSDRFSAERPKGSFSTLEIQRTEQGDSAMYLCASSTDTSSYNEQFFGPGTRLTVL.

The chain joins TRBV10-3 to TRBJ2-3, with D perhaps matching TRBD2 (7 bases). Germline-derived CDR1 and CDR2 are ENHRY and SYGVKD. V lost 2 bases to trimming and J lost 0 bases, with 9 bases between them. The CDR3 has 15 amino acids. The CDR3 DNA reads as TGTGCCATCAGTGAGCGGGGGGCTAGCACAGATACGCAGTATTTT. It encodes CAISERGASTDTQYF.

This chain uses TRBV6-5 with TRBJ1-6; D is uncertain. V was trimmed by 0 bases and J by 7 bases, leaving 10 bases between them. The CDR3 runs 15 residues. Germline V CDR1 and CDR2: MNHEY, SVGAGI. The CDR3 DNA sequence: TGTGCCAGCAGTTACTCTGATCGGTCGAATTCACCCCTCCACTTT. Amino acid sequence: CASSYSDRSNSPLHF.

V usage is TRBV18 and J usage is TRBJ2-7, with D possibly matching TRBD2 (7 bases). The V end lost 2 bases, the J end lost 6 bases, and 11 bases lay between the germline ends. Germline V gene data show CDR1 as KGHSH and CDR2 as LQKENI. The CDR3 totals 13 residues. The CDR3 DNA reads TGTGCCAGCTCACCAAAGGGGGGGAGCGAGCAGTACTTC. Translation gives CASSPKGGSEQYF.

This sequence joins TRBV27 and TRBJ2-6, with D possibly being TRBD1 (6 bases). The CDR3 loop spans 20 amino acids. V lost 5 bases to trimming and J lost 0 bases, with 23 bases between them. Germline values: CDR1 MNHEY, CDR2 SMNVEV (reference sequence). The CDR3 DNA follows: TGTGCCAGCAGTCACGAATCTCAGGGGTCAATCAGCTCTGGGGCCAACGTCCTGACTTTC. This sequence encodes CASSHESQGSISSGANVLTF.

V and J are TRBV9 and TRBJ1-6; D may be TRBD1 (5 bases). The CDR3 extends over 14 amino acids. V lost 1 base, J lost 5 bases, and 7 bases lay in between. Germline V gene data show CDR1 as SGDLS and CDR2 as YYNGEE. The CDR3 nucleotides read TGTGCCAGCAGCGTACAGGACAATAATTCACCCCTCCACTTT. This gives the protein CASSVQDNNSPLHF.